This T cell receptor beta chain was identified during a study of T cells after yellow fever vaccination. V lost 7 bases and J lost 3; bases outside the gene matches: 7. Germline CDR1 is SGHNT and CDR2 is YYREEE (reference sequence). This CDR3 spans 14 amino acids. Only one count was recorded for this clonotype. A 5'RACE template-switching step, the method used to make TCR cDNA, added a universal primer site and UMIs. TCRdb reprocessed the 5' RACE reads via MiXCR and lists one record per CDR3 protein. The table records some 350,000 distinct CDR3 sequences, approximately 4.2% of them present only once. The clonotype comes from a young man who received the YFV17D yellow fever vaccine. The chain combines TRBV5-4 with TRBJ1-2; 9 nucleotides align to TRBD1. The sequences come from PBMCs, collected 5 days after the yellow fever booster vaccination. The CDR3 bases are TGTGCCAGCGCCCGACAGGGGGAAGACTATGGCTACACCTTC. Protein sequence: CASARQGEDYGYTF.